The clone carrying this TCR beta chain was observed at least ten times. Its antigen is undetermined. Germline-derived CDR1 and CDR2 are MDHEN and SYDVKM. V was pared by 3 bases and J by 3 bases, with 21 bases between. The CDR3 covers 17 residues. This sample's time point: healthy volunteer bleed at 6 weeks. Unfractionated whole blood yielded total RNA. TCRdb re-called the RACE reads with MiXCR, one entry per CDR3 protein. The table has over 35,000 distinct CDR3 sequences, 3% to 4% seen once; the top ten hold around 5%. The data stem from a study of human T cells and chemical hapten exposure. Study conclusions and caveats: After DPC sensitization, TCRs above 1 in 1000 frequency showed no change.

The J gene is TRBJ2-7, the V gene TRBV28; perhaps TRBD2 as D (7 bases). The source of this sequence is a human donor in good health. Some clones in this sample may be carry-over from other donors' samples. Sequenced input: whole blood. CDR3 residues: CASSFGGSGAFFYEQYF. CDR3 DNA sequence: TGTGCCAGCAGTTTCGGGGGGTCGGGGGCTTTTTTCTACGAGCAGTACTTC.